Shown below are 24 T cell receptor beta chains from a single sample sequenced in a study of chronic HIV infection and antiretroviral therapy. MiXCR was run by TCRdb on the 5' RACE reads, yielding one entry per CDR3 protein. The sample gives about 38,000 distinct CDR3 sequences, about 8.9% of which show up once; 2.9% is in the top ten. Sequenced sample: peripheral blood. These receptors were taken from an adult who had HIV and had not received antiretroviral therapy, or was an uninfected healthy control (not recorded which).

V and J are TRBV15 and TRBJ1-2; D remains ambiguous. Per the germline V gene, CDR1 is LNHNV and CDR2 is YYDKDF (reference sequence). The CDR3 consists of 12 residues. Trimming pared 7 bases from V and 4 bases from J, leaving 10 bases between. The CDR3 region is CATNNDFYGYTF. DNA for the CDR3: TGTGCCACCAACAACGACTTCTATGGCTACACCTTC.

This clonotype came up many times. The CDR3 sequence: CSAKQDSTDTQYF. The CDR3 DNA reads TGCAGTGCTAAGCAAGATAGCACAGATACGCAGTATTTT. This chain connects TRBV20-1 to TRBJ2-3; D remains ambiguous. Germline V gene sequence: CDR1 DFQATT, CDR2 SNEGSKA (reference sequence). V dropped 4 bases and J dropped 0 bases, with 8 bases sitting between them. CDR3 length equals 13 residues.

The chain employs TRBV2 and TRBJ1-3; possibly TRBD1 for D (5 bases). The CDR3 has 14 amino acids. The germline gives CDR1 SNHLY, CDR2 FYNNEI. V was pared by 6 bases and J by 8 bases, with 17 bases between. The chain's CDR3 is CASSNRLQADTIYF. CDR3 DNA sequence: TGTGCCAGCAGCAACAGGCTGCAAGCGGACACCATATATTTT.

Only a few counts were recorded for this clonotype. V usage is TRBV6-1 and J usage is TRBJ1-4; no firm D call. V was pared by 10 bases and J by 6 bases, with 9 bases between. The V gene's germline CDR1 is MNHNS and CDR2 SASEGT. The CDR3 sequence is 11 residues long. The CDR3 region is CATGPYEKLFF. In nucleotides, the CDR3 is TGTGCCACCGGGCCTTATGAAAAACTGTTTTTT.

This clonotype was picked up many times. This rearrangement joins TRBV6-2 or TRBV6-3 to TRBJ2-7; 11 bases map to TRBD2. The CDR3 sequence is 16 residues long. Germline-derived CDR1 and CDR2 are MNHEY and SVGEGT. V trimming: 6 bases; J trimming: 3 bases; junction bases outside the gene matches: 10. CDR3 in DNA: TGTGCCAGCAGCCGCCTAAGACTAGCGGGAATCTACGAGCAGTACTTC. It encodes CASSRLRLAGIYEQYF.

This clonotype was seen at least ten times. In DNA, the CDR3 is TGTGCCAGCAGTTTAGGTCTAGCGGGATACCAGTACTTC. It translates to CASSLGLAGYQYF. V is TRBV27 and J is TRBJ2-5; the match to TRBD2 covers 9 bases. This CDR3 has 13 amino acids. Germline trimming cut 2 bases from V and 10 bases from J; bases unmatched to any gene: 5. Looked up from germline, CDR1 is MNHEY and CDR2 is SMNVEV (reference sequence).

This clonotype has ten or more counts. The chain carries TRBV2 and TRBJ2-7; D perhaps matches TRBD1 (8 bases). Trimming shortened V by 4 bases and J by 0 bases, and 25 bases separated the two germline ends. From germline, CDR1 is SNHLY and CDR2 FYNNEI. This CDR3 region has 19 residues. CDR3 residues: CASSGAAGGRLADSYEQYF. The CDR3 DNA follows: TGTGCCAGCAGTGGTGCGGCAGGGGGCAGGCTAGCGGACTCCTACGAGCAGTACTTC.

The CDR3 DNA reads TGCGCCAGCAGCAAAGGGACTAGCGGGAGAGAGACCCAGTACTTC. It codes for CASSKGTSGRETQYF. The J gene is TRBJ2-5, the V gene TRBV4-3; 14 nucleotides align to TRBD2. This CDR3 is 15 amino acids long. V was pared by 5 bases and J by 4 bases, with 3 bases of the junction left unmatched. Germline V gene data show CDR1 as LGHNA and CDR2 as YSLEER.

There are many counts of this clonotype. The rearrangement links TRBV28 to TRBJ2-3; no firm D call. The germline gives CDR1 MDHEN, CDR2 SYDVKM. This CDR3 comprises 17 residues. Trimming cost V 4 bases and J 0 bases, with 17 bases left between them. The chain's CDR3 is CASSSSGLAASTDTQYF. CDR3 coding DNA: TGTGCCAGCAGTTCCTCCGGGTTAGCAGCCAGCACAGATACGCAGTATTTT.

The gene calls are TRBV28 and TRBJ1-5; D is uncertain. The V and J ends lost 7 bases and 3 bases respectively, with 7 bases between them. The V gene's germline CDR1 is MDHEN and CDR2 SYDVKM. The CDR3 totals 12 residues. The CDR3 here is CASKRNNQPQHF. The CDR3 DNA sequence: TGTGCCAGCAAAAGAAACAATCAGCCCCAGCATTTT.

This clonotype was seen only a few times. The J gene is TRBJ1-2, the V gene TRBV29-1; D is undetermined. The CDR3 has 15 residues. Germline V gene sequence: CDR1 SQVTM, CDR2 ANQGSEA. V was cut by 7 bases and J by 6 bases, with 24 bases left in between. The CDR3 protein is CSATRFSTEEDGYTF. CDR3 sequence (DNA): TGCAGCGCGACCCGATTTTCAACCGAGGAGGATGGCTACACCTTC.

This clonotype was counted at least ten times. The J gene is TRBJ1-5, the V gene TRBV28; 9 bases line up with TRBD1. V lost 6 bases and J lost 6; bases outside the gene matches: 6. Germline lookup yields CDR1 MDHEN and CDR2 SYDVKM. The CDR3 is 14 amino acids. The CDR3 loop reads CASSRTGGSQPQHF. The CDR3 nucleotides are TGTGCCAGCAGCCGTACAGGGGGCAGTCAGCCCCAGCATTTT.

The rearrangement links TRBV12-3 or TRBV12-4 to TRBJ1-4; unclear D gene. The V end lost 9 bases, the J end lost 0 bases, and 23 bases lay between the germline ends. The CDR3 is made up of 18 amino acids. The DNA of the CDR3 is TGTGCCAGTACTCCCTACCGACTGTTCAATGCAACTAATGAAAAACTGTTTTTT. This sequence encodes CASTPYRLFNATNEKLFF.

This clonotype was seen a few times. The chain joins TRBV28 to TRBJ1-6; D may be TRBD1 (5 bases). The length of the CDR3 is 24 residues. Trimming cost V 1 base and J 4 bases, with 35 bases left between them. CDR1 is MDHEN and CDR2 is SYDVKM in the germline V gene. CDR3 nucleotide sequence: TGTGCCAGCAGTTTATTTGGGGGATCCTTTTGGTTAAGTAAAGTTTCTATTTATAATTCACCCCTCCACTTT. Translated, it gives CASSLFGGSFWLSKVSIYNSPLHF.

This chain links TRBV28 with TRBJ2-1; D is undetermined. Germline CDR1 and CDR2: MDHEN and SYDVKM. With 3 bases removed from V and 0 bases from J, the gap between germline ends came to 15 bases. The CDR3 contains 17 residues. As DNA, the CDR3 is TGTGCCAGCAGTTTCCCGTATATTGGTAGCTCCTACAATGAGCAGTTCTTC. Its protein is CASSFPYIGSSYNEQFF.

This chain joins TRBV28 and TRBJ2-3, with D hard to call. This CDR3 contains 16 residues. V was cut by 5 bases and J by 0 bases, with 15 bases left in between. In germline, CDR1 is MDHEN, CDR2 SYDVKM. The CDR3 protein is CASSSLGGTSTDTQYF. The CDR3 region has the DNA TGTGCCAGCAGTAGTTTAGGTGGAACTAGCACAGATACGCAGTATTTT.

This clonotype was found many times. The V call is TRBV11-2, the J call TRBJ2-3, with D perhaps TRBD1 or TRBD2 (8 bases each). V lost 0 bases and J 2 bases, leaving 33 bases between the germline ends. Germline V lookup: CDR1 SGHAT, CDR2 FQNNGV. This CDR3 has 23 residues. The CDR3 reads CASSLDWLDREKLAGGYTDTQYF. The CDR3, as DNA: TGTGCCAGCAGCTTAGATTGGTTGGACAGGGAGAAATTGGCGGGAGGCTACACAGATACGCAGTATTTT.

This clonotype was recorded many times. The gene calls are TRBV25-1 and TRBJ2-7; possibly TRBD2 for D (7 bases). Trimming removed 3 bases at V and 6 bases at J, with 18 bases between. This CDR3 contains 15 residues. Germline V gene lookup returns CDR1 MGHDK and CDR2 SYGVNS. The CDR3 region is CASSDGGTSLGEQYF. The CDR3 DNA sequence: TGTGCCAGCAGTGACGGGGGGACATCGCTGGGCGAGCAGTACTTC.

The chain is built from TRBV28 and TRBJ1-1, with no clear D. This CDR3 has 14 residues. The V gene lost 4 bases and the J gene lost 0 bases, with 9 bases spanning the gap. CDR1 and CDR2 (germline): MDHEN, SYDVKM. CDR3 sequence reads: CASSWAGLNTEAFF. Here the CDR3 DNA reads TGTGCCAGCAGTTGGGCGGGGTTGAACACTGAAGCTTTCTTT.

This clonotype was seen ten or more times. This chain joins TRBV19 and TRBJ2-7; a weak D match, TRBD2 (6 bases). V was pared by 6 bases and J by 0 bases, with 15 bases between. The V gene's germline CDR1 is LNHDA and CDR2 SQIVND (reference sequence). This CDR3 spans 15 amino acids. This CDR3 reads CASSVNSGYSYEQYF. Here the CDR3 DNA reads TGTGCCAGTAGCGTTAATAGCGGTTACTCCTACGAGCAGTACTTC.

This clonotype was counted at least ten times. V usage is TRBV4-1 and J usage is TRBJ2-1; TRBD2 aligns across 10 bases. After removal of 3 bases from V and 8 bases from J, the junction contained 10 bases not matched to a gene. The CDR3 spans 16 residues. The V gene's germline CDR1 is MGHRA and CDR2 YSYEKL. Here the CDR3 DNA reads TGCGCCAGCAGCCAGGCTACTAGCGGGAAGGGGGATGAGCAGTTCTTC. Protein: CASSQATSGKGDEQFF.

This clonotype was detected many times. This sequence joins TRBV9 and TRBJ2-5, with D perhaps matching TRBD2 (7 bases). Germline V gene sequence: CDR1 SGDLS, CDR2 YYNGEE. The V gene lost 2 bases and the J gene lost 4 bases, with 18 bases spanning the gap. This CDR3 is 16 amino acids long. The DNA for the CDR3 is TGTGCCAGCAGCGTGTCCGGGGGGCTGGCGGTAGAGACCCAGTACTTC. Translating it yields CASSVSGGLAVETQYF.

The table lists this clonotype with many counts. The gene calls are TRBV20-1 and TRBJ1-6; D perhaps matches TRBD1 (5 bases). The CDR3 sequence is 16 residues long. Germline loops: CDR1 DFQATT, CDR2 SNEGSKA (reference sequence). V was clipped by 0 bases and J by 6 bases, with 15 bases between them. The CDR3 DNA sequence: TGCAGTGCTAGAGATCCCGGGGGAGGTGGTAATTCACCCCTCCACTTT. Amino acids: CSARDPGGGGNSPLHF.

The table lists this clonotype with a few counts. The J gene is TRBJ2-6, the V gene TRBV28, with D perhaps TRBD2 (5 bases). This CDR3 is built from 15 residues. The germline V gene encodes CDR1 MDHEN and CDR2 SYDVKM. The V gene lost 6 bases and the J gene lost 0 bases, with 9 bases spanning the gap. CDR3 sequence (DNA): TGTGCCAGCAGCTCTGGGAGCTCTGGGGCCAACGTCCTGACTTTC. It codes for CASSSGSSGANVLTF.